The rows below give T cell receptor beta chains drawn from one sample of a study of blood T cell repertoires in COVID-19. This table comes from immunoSEQ multiplex PCR, and its TCRdb copy is limited to in-frame clones, with some not included. Here the sample spans about 120,000 clones, around 87% being singletons. Sequenced: peripheral blood. The receptor set was obtained from a woman aged 55-69 years with COVID-19, enrolled during active disease. Each CDR3 is given with its conserved first and last residue. Each record gives: D gene, J gene, V gene, clone size, CDR3 length, CDR3 protein, CDR3 DNA. The D gene is left open where the match is weak. Part of the rows lack a size; the others show once, few, many or a class for expanded clones.

d_call: .
j_call: TRBJ2-7
v_call: TRBV19
clone_size: .
cdr3_length: 13
cdr3_aa: CASSIEGSYEQYF
cdr3_nt: TGTGCCAGTAGTATAGAGGGCAGCTACGAGCAGTACTTC

d_call: TRBD1
j_call: TRBJ1-1
v_call: TRBV19
clone_size: .
cdr3_length: 16
cdr3_aa: CASTAPQGARNTEAFF
cdr3_nt: TGTGCCAGTACCGCTCCCCAGGGGGCGAGGAACACTGAAGCTTTCTTT

d_call: TRBD1
j_call: TRBJ1-5
v_call: TRBV19
clone_size: .
cdr3_length: 15
cdr3_aa: CASTTGTGLNQPQHF
cdr3_nt: TGTGCCAGTACCACCGGGACAGGCCTCAATCAGCCCCAGCATTTT

d_call: TRBD2
j_call: TRBJ2-5
v_call: TRBV4-3
clone_size: .
cdr3_length: 15
cdr3_aa: CASSHGTSEQETQYF
cdr3_nt: TGCGCCAGCAGCCACGGGACTAGCGAGCAAGAGACCCAGTACTTC

d_call: TRBD1
j_call: TRBJ2-7
v_call: TRBV4-2
clone_size: .
cdr3_length: 13
cdr3_aa: CASSRDRAYEQYF
cdr3_nt: TGTGCCAGCAGTCGGGACAGAGCCTACGAGCAGTACTTC

d_call: .
j_call: TRBJ1-1
v_call: TRBV7-3
clone_size: .
cdr3_length: 13
cdr3_aa: CASSLSRNTEAFF
cdr3_nt: TGTGCCAGCAGCTTATCCCGGAACACTGAAGCTTTCTTT

d_call: .
j_call: TRBJ1-1
v_call: TRBV7-8
clone_size: once
cdr3_length: 14
cdr3_aa: CASSLARKNTEAFF
cdr3_nt: TGTGCCAGCAGCTTAGCGAGGAAGAACACTGAAGCTTTCTTT

d_call: .
j_call: TRBJ2-7
v_call: TRBV5-1
clone_size: .
cdr3_length: 17
cdr3_aa: CASSRNPPSRKGIEQYF
cdr3_nt: TGCGCCAGCAGCCGCAACCCACCCTCCCGTAAGGGGATCGAGCAGTACTTC

d_call: .
j_call: TRBJ1-1
v_call: TRBV4-1
clone_size: .
cdr3_length: 14
cdr3_aa: CASSQDVRNTEAFF
cdr3_nt: TGCGCCAGCAGCCAAGATGTTAGGAACACTGAAGCTTTCTTT

d_call: .
j_call: TRBJ2-7
v_call: TRBV7-9
clone_size: .
cdr3_length: 16
cdr3_aa: CASSPTRGRNSYEQYF
cdr3_nt: TGTGCCAGCAGTCCCACCCGTGGCAGGAACTCCTACGAGCAGTACTTC

d_call: .
j_call: TRBJ2-4
v_call: TRBV18
clone_size: .
cdr3_length: 13
cdr3_aa: CASSPAGVDIQYF
cdr3_nt: TGTGCCAGCTCACCAGCAGGGGTGGACATTCAGTACTTC

d_call: .
j_call: TRBJ1-2
v_call: TRBV3-1/TRBV3-2
clone_size: .
cdr3_length: 16
cdr3_aa: CASSQDPGGGFYGYTF
cdr3_nt: TGTGCCAGCAGCCAAGATCCCGGGGGTGGCTTCTATGGCTACACCTTC

d_call: TRBD1
j_call: TRBJ1-5
v_call: TRBV19
clone_size: .
cdr3_length: 15
cdr3_aa: CASITPGQGNQPQHF
cdr3_nt: TGTGCCAGTATTACTCCGGGACAGGGCAATCAGCCCCAGCATTTT

d_call: TRBD1
j_call: TRBJ1-1
v_call: TRBV3-1/TRBV3-2
clone_size: .
cdr3_length: 14
cdr3_aa: CASRDGTAGVAAFF
cdr3_nt: TGTGCCAGCAGAGACGGGACAGCCGGCGTGGCAGCTTTCTTT

d_call: .
j_call: TRBJ1-2
v_call: TRBV18
clone_size: .
cdr3_length: 14
cdr3_aa: CASSPQGQAIGYTF
cdr3_nt: TGTGCCAGCTCACCACAGGGGCAGGCCATTGGCTACACCTTC

d_call: .
j_call: TRBJ1-1
v_call: TRBV11-2
clone_size: .
cdr3_length: 16
cdr3_aa: CASSSLRGRKFTEAFF
cdr3_nt: TGTGCCAGCAGCTCCCTGCGGGGGAGGAAATTTACTGAAGCTTTCTTT

d_call: .
j_call: TRBJ2-1
v_call: TRBV4-3
clone_size: .
cdr3_length: 16
cdr3_aa: CASSQDRGQSYNEQFF
cdr3_nt: TGCGCCAGCAGCCAAGATCGAGGACAGAGCTACAATGAGCAGTTCTTC

d_call: .
j_call: TRBJ1-5
v_call: TRBV19
clone_size: .
cdr3_length: 15
cdr3_aa: CASSLQTDSNQPQHF
cdr3_nt: TGTGCCAGTAGTCTCCAGACAGATAGCAATCAGCCCCAGCATTTT

d_call: .
j_call: TRBJ2-7
v_call: TRBV1
clone_size: .
cdr3_length: 13
cdr3_aa: CTSSHEGGYEQYF
cdr3_nt: TGCACCAGCAGCCATGAGGGTGGCTACGAGCAGTACTTC

d_call: TRBD2
j_call: TRBJ2-3
v_call: TRBV6-4
clone_size: once
cdr3_length: 13
cdr3_aa: CASSTGGLYTQYF
cdr3_nt: TGTGCCAGCAGCACCGGGGGGTTGTATACGCAGTATTTT

d_call: TRBD1
j_call: TRBJ1-4
v_call: TRBV4-3
clone_size: .
cdr3_length: 17
cdr3_aa: CASSQNPGGTGNEKLFF
cdr3_nt: TGCGCCAGCAGCCAAAATCCAGGGGGGACCGGGAATGAAAAACTGTTTTTT

d_call: TRBD2
j_call: TRBJ2-7
v_call: TRBV2
clone_size: .
cdr3_length: 13
cdr3_aa: CASSVQRGWEQYF
cdr3_nt: TGTGCCAGCTCGGTACAGCGGGGGTGGGAGCAGTACTTC

d_call: TRBD2
j_call: TRBJ2-2
v_call: TRBV7-3
clone_size: .
cdr3_length: 15
cdr3_aa: CASRRGLANTGELFF
cdr3_nt: TGTGCCAGCAGAAGAGGACTAGCGAACACCGGGGAGCTGTTTTTT

d_call: .
j_call: TRBJ2-1
v_call: TRBV4-3
clone_size: .
cdr3_length: 17
cdr3_aa: CASSQDRRAGLVIVQFF
cdr3_nt: TGCGCCAGCAGCCAAGACCGGAGGGCAGGCCTGGTGATTGTGCAGTTCTTC

d_call: .
j_call: TRBJ1-2
v_call: TRBV2
clone_size: .
cdr3_length: 15
cdr3_aa: CASSEGPRGIYGYTF
cdr3_nt: TGTGCCAGCAGTGAAGGTCCGAGGGGGATCTATGGCTACACCTTC

d_call: TRBD2
j_call: TRBJ2-5
v_call: TRBV14
clone_size: .
cdr3_length: 15
cdr3_aa: CASSLGLAGVETQYF
cdr3_nt: TGTGCCAGCAGCCTCGGACTAGCGGGGGTCGAGACCCAGTACTTC

d_call: TRBD1
j_call: TRBJ1-1
v_call: TRBV9
clone_size: .
cdr3_length: 15
cdr3_aa: CASSPEGTGDTEAFF
cdr3_nt: TGTGCCAGCAGCCCGGAGGGGACAGGGGACACTGAAGCTTTCTTT

d_call: .
j_call: TRBJ1-2
v_call: TRBV12-3/TRBV12-4
clone_size: .
cdr3_length: 13
cdr3_aa: CASNIGANYGYTF
cdr3_nt: TGTGCCAGCAACATTGGGGCCAACTATGGCTACACCTTC

d_call: .
j_call: TRBJ2-1
v_call: TRBV7-2
clone_size: .
cdr3_length: 13
cdr3_aa: CASSLVRVNEQFF
cdr3_nt: TGTGCCAGCAGCTTAGTCCGGGTAAATGAGCAGTTCTTC

d_call: .
j_call: TRBJ1-2
v_call: TRBV10-3
clone_size: .
cdr3_length: 15
cdr3_aa: CAIRDKTVSNYGYTF
cdr3_nt: TGTGCCATCAGAGATAAGACAGTCTCTAACTATGGCTACACCTTC

d_call: .
j_call: TRBJ1-4
v_call: TRBV30
clone_size: .
cdr3_length: 11
cdr3_aa: CAWSPSRKLFF
cdr3_nt: TGTGCCTGGAGCCCCTCGCGAAAACTGTTTTTT

d_call: .
j_call: TRBJ1-2
v_call: TRBV7-2
clone_size: .
cdr3_length: 14
cdr3_aa: CASSTRQEGYGYTF
cdr3_nt: TGTGCCAGCAGCACACGACAGGAAGGCTATGGCTACACCTTC

d_call: TRBD2
j_call: TRBJ2-1
v_call: TRBV4-2
clone_size: once
cdr3_length: 16
cdr3_aa: CASSPYSGDSYNEQFF
cdr3_nt: TGTGCCAGCAGCCCATATAGCGGGGACTCCTACAATGAGCAGTTCTTC

d_call: TRBD1
j_call: TRBJ2-7
v_call: TRBV6-4
clone_size: .
cdr3_length: 14
cdr3_aa: CASSPTGNSYEQYF
cdr3_nt: TGTGCCAGCAGCCCGACAGGGAACTCCTACGAGCAGTACTTC

d_call: .
j_call: TRBJ1-2
v_call: TRBV30
clone_size: .
cdr3_length: 14
cdr3_aa: CAWKDQGGGYGYTF
cdr3_nt: TGTGCCTGGAAGGATCAGGGAGGGGGATATGGCTACACCTTC

d_call: .
j_call: TRBJ1-5
v_call: TRBV19
clone_size: .
cdr3_length: 15
cdr3_aa: CASSNWRDGNQPQHF
cdr3_nt: TGTGCCAGTAGTAACTGGAGGGACGGCAATCAGCCCCAGCATTTT

d_call: .
j_call: TRBJ1-5
v_call: TRBV30
clone_size: .
cdr3_length: 14
cdr3_aa: CAWSVTGGNQPQHF
cdr3_nt: TGTGCCTGGAGTGTAACCGGGGGCAATCAGCCCCAGCATTTT

d_call: TRBD1
j_call: TRBJ2-1
v_call: TRBV11-3
clone_size: .
cdr3_length: 14
cdr3_aa: CASSPRTGGSEQFF
cdr3_nt: TGTGCCAGCAGCCCCAGGACAGGGGGCAGTGAGCAGTTCTTC

d_call: TRBD1
j_call: TRBJ1-2
v_call: TRBV10-3
clone_size: .
cdr3_length: 15
cdr3_aa: CAISGYPGQGGGYTF
cdr3_nt: TGTGCCATCAGTGGATACCCGGGACAGGGTGGCGGCTACACCTTC

d_call: .
j_call: TRBJ2-1
v_call: TRBV9
clone_size: .
cdr3_length: 16
cdr3_aa: CASSPWGGAGYNEQFF
cdr3_nt: TGTGCCAGCAGCCCCTGGGGGGGGGCCGGGTACAATGAGCAGTTCTTC

d_call: TRBD2
j_call: TRBJ2-1
v_call: TRBV5-4
clone_size: .
cdr3_length: 15
cdr3_aa: CASSPTSGGAFEQFF
cdr3_nt: TGTGCCAGCAGCCCTACTAGCGGGGGGGCTTTTGAGCAGTTCTTC

d_call: .
j_call: TRBJ2-6
v_call: TRBV5-4
clone_size: .
cdr3_length: 16
cdr3_aa: CASSLAMVRGANVLTF
cdr3_nt: TGTGCCAGCAGCTTGGCCATGGTGCGCGGGGCCAACGTCCTGACTTTC

d_call: .
j_call: TRBJ2-2
v_call: TRBV9
clone_size: .
cdr3_length: 13
cdr3_aa: CASSRQNTGELFF
cdr3_nt: TGTGCCAGCAGCCGACAGAACACCGGGGAGCTGTTTTTT

d_call: TRBD1
j_call: TRBJ2-2
v_call: TRBV9
clone_size: once
cdr3_length: 16
cdr3_aa: CASSGGQGPNTGELFF
cdr3_nt: TGTGCCAGCAGCGGCGGACAGGGACCGAACACCGGGGAGCTGTTTTTT

d_call: TRBD1
j_call: TRBJ2-2
v_call: TRBV19
clone_size: .
cdr3_length: 18
cdr3_aa: CASSITPIGQESTGELFF
cdr3_nt: TGTGCCAGTAGTATAACGCCGATAGGACAGGAATCCACCGGGGAGCTGTTTTTT